Presented here are 24 T cell receptor beta chains from one specimen sequenced in a study of T-cell memory formation after mild COVID-19. MiXCR, run by TCRdb on the 5' RACE reads, gives a single entry per CDR3 protein. The profile shows some 600,000 distinct CDR3 sequences, around 16% of them singletons. The sequencing sample was made of PBMCs or a T cell subset sorted from them (not recorded which). Source of these receptors: an adult woman who had mild COVID-19 (a few samples of this study predate the infection). Cell type and time point are not known.

This clonotype was counted many times. For the CDR3, the DNA is TGTGCCAGCAGTGCACAGGGGTTGTCCTATGGCTACACCTTC. Its translation is CASSAQGLSYGYTF. This chain joins TRBV12-3 or TRBV12-4 and TRBJ1-2; TRBD1 agrees at 7 bases. The CDR3 spans 14 residues. With 5 bases clipped from V and 4 bases from J, the junction kept 7 bases outside the gene matches.

V usage is TRBV7-9 and J usage is TRBJ2-7; 10 bases map to TRBD1. CDR1 and CDR2 from the germline V gene are SEHNR and FQNEAQ (reference sequence). The CDR3 runs to 15 residues. The V gene end was trimmed by 6 bases and the J gene end by 6 bases; junction bases not matched to a gene: 11. The CDR3 spells CASSDLDRGHFEQYF. CDR3 nucleotide sequence: TGTGCCAGCAGTGACCTCGACAGGGGGCATTTCGAGCAGTACTTC.

V gene TRBV20-1 combines with J gene TRBJ1-2; a possible D gene is TRBD1 (5 bases). Germline CDR1 is DFQATT and CDR2 is SNEGSKA (reference sequence). This CDR3 contains 13 residues. Trimming took off 6 bases at V and 3 bases at J, with 14 bases between the two ends. The CDR3 DNA reads TGCAGTGCATCCCCAGACAGCCACTATGGCTACACCTTC. This encodes CSASPDSHYGYTF.

V is TRBV30 and J is TRBJ2-6; D might be TRBD2 (6 bases). CDR1 and CDR2 from the germline V gene are GTSNPN and SVGIG (reference sequence). There are 12 residues in the CDR3. Trimming took 5 bases from V and 4 from J, leaving 6 bases between them. CDR3 DNA sequence: TGTGCCTGGGGGAGGGGGGCCAACGTCCTGACTTTC. Its translation is CAWGRGANVLTF.

The V call is TRBV29-1, the J call TRBJ2-1, with D possibly matching TRBD2 (6 bases). The CDR3 is made up of 11 amino acids. Per the germline V gene, CDR1 is SQVTM and CDR2 is ANQGSEA. The ends were cut back, 6 bases at V and 12 bases at J, with 15 bases in the middle. CDR3 DNA sequence: TGCAGCGTCGACCCCAGGGACTGGCAGTTCTTC. Encoded protein: CSVDPRDWQFF.

This clonotype was observed many times. This chain uses TRBV12-3 or TRBV12-4 with TRBJ2-6; D gene unclear. This CDR3 contains 15 residues. V was cut by 2 bases and J by 0 bases, with 5 bases left in between. DNA of the CDR3: TGTGCCAGCAGTTTACGCAGCTCTGGGGCCAACGTCCTGACTTTC. It specifies CASSLRSSGANVLTF.

This clonotype came up a few times. Written as DNA, the CDR3 is TGCGCCAGCAGCCAAGATGGCACGGGCCTAGCGGGAGGATACAATGAGCAGTTCTTC. Translated: CASSQDGTGLAGGYNEQFF. The chain uses TRBV4-3 and TRBJ2-1; 11 positions agree with TRBD2. Germline lookup yields CDR1 LGHNA and CDR2 YSLEER. This CDR3 has 19 residues. Trimming at V came to 0 bases and at J to 4 bases, leaving 11 bases not matched to a gene.

The V call is TRBV6-6, the J call TRBJ1-2, with TRBD1 as a possible D gene (5 bases). The germline V gene encodes CDR1 MNHNY and CDR2 SVGAGI (reference sequence). V was shortened by 8 bases and J by 8 bases, with 18 bases between the two germline ends. This CDR3 has 13 amino acids. The chain's CDR3 is CASQMDTVGGYTF. CDR3 bases: TGTGCCAGCCAAATGGACACGGTTGGCGGCTACACCTTC.

This clonotype has a handful of counts. J is TRBJ2-3 and V is TRBV24-1; either TRBD1 or TRBD2 may fit D (6 bases each). The CDR3 totals 17 residues. Germline V gene data show CDR1 as KGHDR and CDR2 as SFDVKD. Trimming left V 3 bases short and J 3 bases short, with 18 bases between. The CDR3 region has the DNA TGTGCCACCAGTGATAGAGGTACAGGGAGGTCGACAGATACGCAGTATTTT. It translates to CATSDRGTGRSTDTQYF.

This clonotype was seen a few times. V and J are TRBV7-9 and TRBJ2-1; unclear D gene. Germline CDR1 reads SEHNR; CDR2 reads FQNEAQ (reference sequence). CDR3 length: 16 residues. Trimming stripped 2 bases from V and 7 bases from J, with 18 bases between. Here the CDR3 reads CASSLSAGKGGNEQFF. Here the CDR3 DNA reads TGTGCCAGCAGCTTATCGGCTGGTAAGGGCGGTAATGAGCAGTTCTTC.

This clonotype occurred a few times. This chain links TRBV21-1 with TRBJ2-7. TRBV21-1 is described as a pseudogene. There are 15 residues in the CDR3. This chain's CDR3 is CASSKGGGSSYEQYF. The CDR3, as DNA: TGTGCCAGCAGCAAAGGTGGGGGGAGCTCCTACGAGCAGTACTTC.

Here the CDR3 DNA reads TGCAGTGCTCTCACCCCGGGCTACGAGCAGTACTTC. It specifies CSALTPGYEQYF. The chain employs TRBV20-1 and TRBJ2-7; no firm D call. Trimming removed 5 bases from V and 3 bases from J, with 11 bases in between. The length of the CDR3 is 12 residues. Per germline, CDR1 DFQATT and CDR2 SNEGSKA (reference sequence).

The gene calls are TRBV15 and TRBJ1-2; TRBD1 agrees at 7 bases. V shed 0 bases and J 5 bases; nucleotides not matched to a gene: 9. The CDR3 spans 16 residues. Per the germline V gene, CDR1 is LNHNV and CDR2 is YYDKDF (reference sequence). Here the CDR3 DNA reads TGTGCCACCAGCAGAGACAGAGGGGGCTCGGCATATGGCTACACCTTC. Translation: CATSRDRGGSAYGYTF.

The rearrangement links TRBV5-4 to TRBJ2-5; 8 nucleotides align to TRBD2. CDR1 and CDR2 from the germline V gene are SGHNT and YYREEE (reference sequence). V trimming: 4 bases; J trimming: 5 bases; junction bases outside the gene matches: 22. This CDR3 has 19 amino acids. The chain's CDR3 is CASSPVPGLVPSGGETQYF. The DNA for the CDR3 is TGTGCCAGCAGCCCCGTTCCGGGACTAGTACCCTCCGGGGGGGAGACCCAGTACTTC.

This chain connects TRBV12-3 or TRBV12-4 to TRBJ2-1; D gene ambiguous. V was cut by 6 bases and J by 6 bases, with 9 bases left in between. This CDR3 spans 12 amino acids. In nucleotides, the CDR3 is TGTGCCAGCAGATATAGATCCAATGAGCAGTTCTTC. It codes for CASRYRSNEQFF.

This clonotype showed up many times. A junction end diverges from the germline sequence, so it may reflect a read error. The J gene is TRBJ1-1, the V gene TRBV12-3 or TRBV12-4, with D possibly being TRBD1 (5 bases). The CDR3 extends over 14 amino acids. CDR3: CASRDGGGNTEAFF. The CDR3 region has the DNA TGCGCCTCCCGCGACGGGGGAGGGAACACTGAAGCTTTCTTT.

The J gene is TRBJ2-1, the V gene TRBV29-1; tentatively, D is TRBD1 (5 bases). With 3 bases removed from V and 5 bases from J, the gap between germline ends came to 8 bases. Germline values: CDR1 SQVTM, CDR2 ANQGSEA. The CDR3 has 12 residues. Here the CDR3 reads CSVEDKHNEQFF. The CDR3 nucleotides are TGCAGCGTTGAGGACAAACACAATGAGCAGTTCTTC.

This clonotype showed up just a few times. The rearrangement uses TRBV5-1 and TRBJ2-7; no firm D call. Germline V CDR1 and CDR2: SGHRS, YFSETQ. The V and J ends lost 0 bases and 0 bases respectively, with 10 bases between them. This CDR3 region has 15 residues. CDR3: CASSLDGHRSYEQYF. DNA for the CDR3: TGCGCCAGCAGCTTGGACGGGCACCGCTCCTACGAGCAGTACTTC.

The rearrangement joins TRBV29-1 to TRBJ1-4; D is possibly TRBD1 (6 bases). This CDR3 has 10 residues. Germline-derived CDR1 and CDR2 are SQVTM and ANQGSEA. V lost 4 bases and J 14 bases, leaving 11 bases between the germline ends. CDR3: CSVGDRTLFF. CDR3 in DNA: TGCAGCGTTGGCGACAGGACGCTGTTTTTT. Drawing the rest from reference TRBV29-1 and TRBJ1-4, the complete variable domain is SAVISQKPSRDICQRGTSLTIQCQVDSQVTMMFWYRQQPGQSLTLIATANQGSEATYESGFVIDKFPISRPNLTFSTLTVSNMSPEDSSIYLCSVGDRTLFFGSGTQLSVL.

The V call is TRBV30, the J call TRBJ1-5; D uncertain. Germline V gives CDR1 GTSNPN, CDR2 SVGIG (reference sequence). V was cut by 2 bases and J by 5 bases, with 10 bases left in between. CDR3 size: 13 residues. CDR3 residues: CAWSPDGDQPQHF. The CDR3 DNA reads TGTGCCTGGAGTCCCGACGGAGATCAGCCCCAGCATTTT.

This clonotype occurred many times. The CDR3 reads CASSYGLAGDTGELFF. CDR3 nucleotides: TGTGCCAGCAGTTACGGCCTAGCGGGAGACACCGGGGAGCTGTTTTTT. V gene TRBV6-2 or TRBV6-3 combines with J gene TRBJ2-2, with TRBD2 matching 10 bases. Germline-derived CDR1 and CDR2 are MNHEY and SVGEGT. V lost 2 bases, J lost 3 bases, and 3 bases stayed unmatched. The CDR3 covers 16 residues.

There are a few counts of this clonotype. The V gene is TRBV5-4, the J gene TRBJ1-1; no clear D. The CDR3 is made up of 16 amino acids. Looked up from germline, CDR1 is SGHNT and CDR2 is YYREEE (reference sequence). V gave up 0 bases and J gave up 2 bases, with 14 bases separating them. The CDR3 sequence is CASSLGGRAHNTEAFF. DNA of the CDR3: TGTGCCAGCAGCTTGGGGGGTAGGGCGCACAACACTGAAGCTTTCTTT.

This chain connects TRBV3-1 to TRBJ1-1; D gene unclear. Germline V gene lookup returns CDR1 LGHDT and CDR2 YNNKEL (reference sequence). Trimming cost V 3 bases and J 5 bases, with 10 bases left between them. The CDR3 is 13 amino acids. CDR3 sequence (DNA): TGTGCCAGCAGCCATCAGTTCGGGACTGAAGCTTTCTTT. Its translation is CASSHQFGTEAFF.

Written as DNA, the CDR3 is TGTGCCAGCTCACCTAGAGACAGGCCCACAGATACGCAGTATTTT. Its translation is CASSPRDRPTDTQYF. The gene calls are TRBV18 and TRBJ2-3, with D possibly TRBD1 on 6 matching bases. This CDR3 contains 15 residues. V was trimmed by 3 bases and J by 2 bases, leaving 12 bases between them. Germline V gene sequence: CDR1 KGHSH, CDR2 LQKENI. The full variable domain, rest sourced from reference TRBV18 and TRBJ2-3, is NAGVMQNPRHLVRRRGQEARLRCSPMKGHSHVYWYRQLPEEGLKFMVYLQKENIIDESGMPKERFSAEFPKEGPSILRIQQVVRGDSAAYFCASSPRDRPTDTQYFGPGTRLTVL.